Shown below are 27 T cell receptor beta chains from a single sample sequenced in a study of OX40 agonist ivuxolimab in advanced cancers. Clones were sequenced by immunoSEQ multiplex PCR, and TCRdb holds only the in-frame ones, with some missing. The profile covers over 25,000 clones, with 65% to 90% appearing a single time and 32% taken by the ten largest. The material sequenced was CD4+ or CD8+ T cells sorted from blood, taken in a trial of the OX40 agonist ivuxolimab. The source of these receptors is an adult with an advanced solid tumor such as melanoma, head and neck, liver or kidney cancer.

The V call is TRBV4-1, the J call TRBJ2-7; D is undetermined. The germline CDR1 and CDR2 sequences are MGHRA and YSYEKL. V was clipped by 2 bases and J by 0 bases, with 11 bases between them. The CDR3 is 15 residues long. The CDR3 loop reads CASSQIPDGSYEQYF. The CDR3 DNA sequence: TGCGCCAGCAGCCAAATCCCGGACGGCTCCTACGAGCAGTACTTC.

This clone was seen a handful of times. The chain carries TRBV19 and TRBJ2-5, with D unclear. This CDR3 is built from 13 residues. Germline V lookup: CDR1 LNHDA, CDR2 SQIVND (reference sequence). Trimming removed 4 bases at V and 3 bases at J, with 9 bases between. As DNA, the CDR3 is TGTGCCAGTAGTACCCGGAAAGAAGAGACCCAGTACTTC. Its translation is CASSTRKEETQYF.

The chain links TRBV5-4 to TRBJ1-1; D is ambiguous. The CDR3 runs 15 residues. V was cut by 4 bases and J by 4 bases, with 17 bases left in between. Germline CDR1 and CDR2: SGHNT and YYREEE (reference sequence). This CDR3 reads CASSPSEVGRTEAFF. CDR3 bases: TGTGCCAGCAGCCCCTCCGAGGTTGGACGCACTGAAGCTTTCTTT.

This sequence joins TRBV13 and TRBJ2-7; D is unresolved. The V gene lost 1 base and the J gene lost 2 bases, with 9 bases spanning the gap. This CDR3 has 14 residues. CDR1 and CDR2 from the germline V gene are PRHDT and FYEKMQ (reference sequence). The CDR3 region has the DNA TGTGCCAGCAGCTTAGTTCCGCGACCCTACGAGCAGTACTTC. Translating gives CASSLVPRPYEQYF.

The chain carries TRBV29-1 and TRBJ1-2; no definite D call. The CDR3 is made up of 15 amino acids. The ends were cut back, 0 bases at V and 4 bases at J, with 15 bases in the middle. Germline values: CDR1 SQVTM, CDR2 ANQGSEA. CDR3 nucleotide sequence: TGCAGCGTTGAAGAATGGCGGGAAAGGGTCTATGGCTACACCTTC. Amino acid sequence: CSVEEWRERVYGYTF.

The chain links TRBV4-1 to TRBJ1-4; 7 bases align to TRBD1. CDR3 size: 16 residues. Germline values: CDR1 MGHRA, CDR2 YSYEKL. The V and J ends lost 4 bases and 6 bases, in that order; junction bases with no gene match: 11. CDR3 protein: CASSPFGQEGYEKLFF. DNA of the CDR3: TGCGCCAGCAGCCCCTTCGGACAGGAAGGATATGAAAAACTGTTTTTT.

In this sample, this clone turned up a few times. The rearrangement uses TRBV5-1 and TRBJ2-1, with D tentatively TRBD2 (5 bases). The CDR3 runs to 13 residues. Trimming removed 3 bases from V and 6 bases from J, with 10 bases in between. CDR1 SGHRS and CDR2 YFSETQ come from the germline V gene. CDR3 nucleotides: TGCGCCAGCAGCTACTCCGGGATCAATGAGCAGTTCTTC. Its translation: CASSYSGINEQFF.

The chain's CDR3 is CASSGGTGVTGELFF. The CDR3 DNA sequence: TGTGCCAGCAGCGGCGGGACAGGGGTGACCGGGGAGCTGTTTTTT. V and J are TRBV9 and TRBJ2-2; TRBD1 agrees at 10 bases. In germline, CDR1 is SGDLS, CDR2 YYNGEE. This CDR3 contains 15 residues. Unmatched junction bases numbered 4, after V lost 3 bases and J lost 5 bases.

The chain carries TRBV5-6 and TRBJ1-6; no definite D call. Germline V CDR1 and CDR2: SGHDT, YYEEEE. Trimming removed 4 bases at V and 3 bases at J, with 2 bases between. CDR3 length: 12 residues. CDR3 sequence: CASSVYNSPLHF. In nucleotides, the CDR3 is TGTGCCAGCAGCGTCTATAATTCACCCCTCCACTTT.

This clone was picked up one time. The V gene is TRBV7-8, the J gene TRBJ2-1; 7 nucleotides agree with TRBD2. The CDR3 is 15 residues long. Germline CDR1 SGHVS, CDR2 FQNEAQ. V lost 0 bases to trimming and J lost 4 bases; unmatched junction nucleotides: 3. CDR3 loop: CASSLAGGLYNEQFF. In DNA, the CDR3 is TGTGCCAGCAGCTTAGCGGGAGGGCTATACAATGAGCAGTTCTTC.

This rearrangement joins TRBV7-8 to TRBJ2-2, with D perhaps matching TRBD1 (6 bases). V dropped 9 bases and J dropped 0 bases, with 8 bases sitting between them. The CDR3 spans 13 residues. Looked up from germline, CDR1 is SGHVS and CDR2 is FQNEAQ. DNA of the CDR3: TGTGCCAGACAGGGCGCGAACACCGGGGAGCTGTTTTTT. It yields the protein CARQGANTGELFF.

The CDR3 coding sequence is TGTGCCAGCAGTTACTCAGGGGGTGTCACTGAAGCTTTCTTT. Translated: CASSYSGGVTEAFF. The rearrangement links TRBV6-5 to TRBJ1-1; D perhaps matches TRBD1 (6 bases). The CDR3 covers 14 residues. Trimming took off 0 bases at V and 4 bases at J, with 9 bases between the two ends. Germline CDR1 and CDR2: MNHEY and SVGAGI.

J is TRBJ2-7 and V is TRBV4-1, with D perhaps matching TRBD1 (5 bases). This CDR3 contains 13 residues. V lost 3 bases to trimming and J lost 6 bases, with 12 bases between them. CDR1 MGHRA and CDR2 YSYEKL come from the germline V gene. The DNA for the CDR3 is TGCGCCAGCAGCCAGACCTCCAGGGTCGAGCAGTACTTC. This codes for CASSQTSRVEQYF.

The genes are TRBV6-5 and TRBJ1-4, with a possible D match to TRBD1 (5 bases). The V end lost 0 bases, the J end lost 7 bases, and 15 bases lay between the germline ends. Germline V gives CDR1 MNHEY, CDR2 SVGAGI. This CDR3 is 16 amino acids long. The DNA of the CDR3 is TGTGCCAGCAGTTACTCAGGGTCAGGGAGGGGTGAAAAACTGTTTTTT. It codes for CASSYSGSGRGEKLFF.

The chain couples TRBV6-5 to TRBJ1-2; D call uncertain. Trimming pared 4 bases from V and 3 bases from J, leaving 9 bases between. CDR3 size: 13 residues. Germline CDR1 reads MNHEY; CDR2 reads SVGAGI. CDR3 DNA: TGTGCCAGCAGTTTGAATCCCCACTATGGCTACACCTTC. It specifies CASSLNPHYGYTF.

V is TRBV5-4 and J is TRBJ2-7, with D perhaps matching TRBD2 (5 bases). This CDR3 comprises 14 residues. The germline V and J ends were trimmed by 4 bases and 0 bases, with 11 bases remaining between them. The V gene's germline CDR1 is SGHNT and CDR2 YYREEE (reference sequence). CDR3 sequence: CASSPGSGSYEQYF. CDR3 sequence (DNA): TGTGCCAGCAGCCCGGGGAGCGGCTCCTACGAGCAGTACTTC.

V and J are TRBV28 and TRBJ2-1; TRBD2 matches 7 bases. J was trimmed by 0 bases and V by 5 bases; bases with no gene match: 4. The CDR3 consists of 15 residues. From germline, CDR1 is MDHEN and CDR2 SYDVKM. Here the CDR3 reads CASSPWTSSYNEQFF. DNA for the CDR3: TGTGCCAGCAGTCCATGGACTAGCTCCTACAATGAGCAGTTCTTC. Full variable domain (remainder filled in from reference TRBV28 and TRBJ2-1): DVKVTQSSRYLVKRTGEKVFLECVQDMDHENMFWYRQDPGLGLRLIYFSYDVKMKEKGDIPEGYSVSREKKERFSLILESASTNQTSMYLCASSPWTSSYNEQFFGPGTRLTVL.

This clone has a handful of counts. The CDR3 here is CASRISGGTEAFF. For the CDR3, the DNA is TGTGCCAGTAGAATTTCGGGGGGAACTGAAGCTTTCTTT. The gene calls are TRBV19 and TRBJ1-1, with D maybe TRBD1 (5 bases). The germline V gene encodes CDR1 LNHDA and CDR2 SQIVND (reference sequence). CDR3 size: 13 residues. Trimming cost V 6 bases and J 5 bases, with 13 bases left between them.

As DNA, the CDR3 is TGTGCCAGCAGCCCAGGGACAGGGCGCTCCTACGAGCAGTACTTC. Its translation is CASSPGTGRSYEQYF. The V and J genes are TRBV7-9 and TRBJ2-7; 9 bases agree with TRBD1. This CDR3 comprises 15 residues. V shed 5 bases, J shed 0 bases, and the junction held 5 bases outside the gene matches. Per the germline V gene, CDR1 is SEHNR and CDR2 is FQNEAQ (reference sequence).

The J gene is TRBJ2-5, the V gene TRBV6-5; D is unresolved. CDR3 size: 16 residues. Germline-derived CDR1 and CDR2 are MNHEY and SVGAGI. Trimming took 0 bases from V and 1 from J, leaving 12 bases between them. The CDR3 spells CASSYSMGLIQETQYF. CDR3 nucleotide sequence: TGTGCCAGCAGTTACTCGATGGGCCTCATCCAAGAGACCCAGTACTTC.

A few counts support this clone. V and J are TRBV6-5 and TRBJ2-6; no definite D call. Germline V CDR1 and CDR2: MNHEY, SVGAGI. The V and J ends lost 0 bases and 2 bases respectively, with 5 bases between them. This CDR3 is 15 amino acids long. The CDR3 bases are TGTGCCAGCAGTTACTCAAAGCCTGGGGCCAACGTCCTGACTTTC. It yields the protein CASSYSKPGANVLTF.

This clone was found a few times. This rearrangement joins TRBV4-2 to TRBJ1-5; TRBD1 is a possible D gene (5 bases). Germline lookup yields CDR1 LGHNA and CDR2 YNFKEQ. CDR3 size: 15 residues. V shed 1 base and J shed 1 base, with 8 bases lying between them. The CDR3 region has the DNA TGTGCCAGCAGCCAAGTCGCAGGGAGCAATCAGCCCCAGCATTTT. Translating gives CASSQVAGSNQPQHF.

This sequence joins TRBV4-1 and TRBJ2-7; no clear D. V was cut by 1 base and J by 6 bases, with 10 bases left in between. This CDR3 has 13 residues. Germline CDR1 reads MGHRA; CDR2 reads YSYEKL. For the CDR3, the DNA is TGCGCCAGCAGCCAAGTTATCTGGGGCGAGCAGTACTTC. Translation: CASSQVIWGEQYF.

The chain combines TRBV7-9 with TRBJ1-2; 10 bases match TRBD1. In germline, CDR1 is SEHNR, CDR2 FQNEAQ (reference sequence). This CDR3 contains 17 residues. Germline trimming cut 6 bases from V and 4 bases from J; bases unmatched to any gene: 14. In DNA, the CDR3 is TGTGCCAGCAGGCCTCCCGCCCTGGACAGGGGGATCTATGGCTACACCTTC. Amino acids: CASRPPALDRGIYGYTF.

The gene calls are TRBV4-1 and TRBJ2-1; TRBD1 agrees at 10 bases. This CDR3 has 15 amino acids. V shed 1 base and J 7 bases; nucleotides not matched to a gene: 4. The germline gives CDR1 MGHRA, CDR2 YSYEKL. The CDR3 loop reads CASSQGQGAFNEQFF. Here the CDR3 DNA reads TGCGCCAGCAGCCAAGGACAGGGGGCATTTAATGAGCAGTTCTTC.

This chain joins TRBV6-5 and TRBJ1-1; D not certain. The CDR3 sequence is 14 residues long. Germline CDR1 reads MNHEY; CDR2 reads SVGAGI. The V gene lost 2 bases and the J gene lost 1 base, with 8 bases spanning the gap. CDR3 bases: TGTGCCAGCAGTTACACGGACGGGAACACTGAAGCTTTCTTT. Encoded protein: CASSYTDGNTEAFF.

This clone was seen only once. The CDR3 reads CASSNFYNEQFF. The CDR3 nucleotides read TGTGCCAGCAGTAATTTTTACAATGAGCAGTTCTTC. V is TRBV2 and J is TRBJ2-1; no clear D. The CDR3 runs to 12 residues. The germline V gene encodes CDR1 SNHLY and CDR2 FYNNEI. Deletions cut 5 bases from V and 4 bases from J, with 6 bases between.